The 6 T cell receptor beta chains below come from one sample, sequenced in a study of blood T cells in healthy people across ages. A second roughly 7 to 12 cycle PCR used barcoded and J-beta primers. TCRdb reprocessed the 5' RACE reads with MiXCR, giving one entry per CDR3 protein. The data show roughly 930,000 distinct CDR3 sequences, around 49% seen once. The sequenced sample was blood. The source is a man aged 30 to 39 in good health.

This clonotype has a handful of counts. CDR3 amino acids: CASRNSGHYEQYF. CDR3 DNA: TGTGCCAGCAGGAACTCGGGACATTACGAGCAGTACTTC. The chain joins TRBV7-2 to TRBJ2-4; weak D call: TRBD1 (6 bases). The J call may be mistaken, given a closer DNA end match to TRBJ2-7. The CDR3 totals 13 residues. Per the germline V gene, CDR1 is SGHTA and CDR2 is FQGNSA.

This chain joins TRBV4-1 and TRBJ1-1, with D maybe TRBD1 (6 bases). Germline assignment: CDR1 MGHRA and CDR2 YSYEKL. Trimming removed 0 bases from V and 0 bases from J, with 11 bases in between. The CDR3 totals 16 residues. The chain's CDR3 is CASSQDPNRVNTEAFF. CDR3 nucleotides: TGCGCCAGCAGCCAAGATCCGAACAGGGTGAACACTGAAGCTTTCTTT.

This clonotype was detected only a few times. The V call is TRBV27, the J call TRBJ1-5, with D tentatively TRBD1 (6 bases). The CDR3 covers 14 residues. Germline CDR1 is MNHEY and CDR2 is SMNVEV (reference sequence). Trimming took off 2 bases at V and 3 bases at J, with 8 bases between the two ends. CDR3 in DNA: TGTGCCAGCAGTTTAAGGGGGGCCAATCAGCCCCAGCATTTT. It is translated as CASSLRGANQPQHF.

This clonotype was counted only a few times. The chain recombines TRBV4-1 with TRBJ2-3; D is uncertain. Germline assignment: CDR1 MGHRA and CDR2 YSYEKL. The CDR3 is made up of 15 amino acids. Trimming removed 3 bases from V and 0 bases from J, with 10 bases in between. This CDR3 is CASSHLGLSTDTQYF. In nucleotides, the CDR3 is TGCGCCAGCAGCCATCTCGGGTTGAGCACAGATACGCAGTATTTT.

The gene calls are TRBV20-1 and TRBJ2-7; maybe TRBD2 (6 bases). The germline V and J ends were trimmed by 3 bases and 4 bases, with 13 bases remaining between them. This CDR3 is built from 13 residues. Germline V gene lookup returns CDR1 DFQATT and CDR2 SNEGSKA (reference sequence). The CDR3, as DNA: TGCAGTGCTAGGGAGGGTTTAAGGTACGAGCAGTACTTC. Encoded protein: CSAREGLRYEQYF.

The chain employs TRBV20-1 and TRBJ2-1; D remains unclear. Germline V lookup: CDR1 DFQATT, CDR2 SNEGSKA (reference sequence). The CDR3 runs 13 residues. The V gene lost 3 bases and the J gene lost 7 bases, with 13 bases spanning the gap. The CDR3 is CSARRPQSNEQFF. CDR3 bases: TGCAGTGCTAGGCGACCTCAATCGAATGAGCAGTTCTTC.